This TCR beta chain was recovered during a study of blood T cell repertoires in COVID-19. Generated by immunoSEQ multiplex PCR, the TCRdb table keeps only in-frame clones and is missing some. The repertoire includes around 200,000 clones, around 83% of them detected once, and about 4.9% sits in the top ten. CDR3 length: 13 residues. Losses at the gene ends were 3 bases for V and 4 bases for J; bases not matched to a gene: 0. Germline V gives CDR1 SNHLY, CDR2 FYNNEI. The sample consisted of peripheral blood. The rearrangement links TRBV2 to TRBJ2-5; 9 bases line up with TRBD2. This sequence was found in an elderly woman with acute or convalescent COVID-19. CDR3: CASSDSGRETQYF. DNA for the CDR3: TGTGCCAGCAGTGATAGCGGGAGAGAGACCCAGTACTTC.